The 8 T cell receptor beta chains given below trace back to one sample, sequenced in a study of T cells expressing NK-cell markers. Each CDR3 protein gets one entry in TCRdb, which reprocessed the 5' RACE reads and gives no DNA. This table lists 130,000 to 150,000 distinct CDR3 sequences. Source material: blood T cells: a sorted CD56 or NKG2C T cell subset, CD4+ or CD8+ T cells, or bulk PBMC T cells (not recorded which). The receptors derive from a man aged 18 to 29 in good health.

The V and J genes are TRBV9 and TRBJ1-1; TCRdb's D call, TRBD1, is unchecked because there is no DNA. This CDR3 has 14 residues. In germline, CDR1 is SGDLS, CDR2 YYNGEE. CDR3 sequence reads: CASSVGQEDTEAFF. The variable domain in full, with the rest retrieved from reference TRBV9 and TRBJ1-1, is DSGVTQTPKHLITATGQRVTLRCSPRSGDLSVYWYQQSLDQGLQFLIQYYNGEERAKGNILERFSAQQFPDLHSELNLSSLELGDSALYFCASSVGQEDTEAFFGQGTRLTVV.

The chain has TRBV10-3 and TRBJ2-3; TCRdb's D call, TRBD2, is unchecked because there is no DNA. This CDR3 is built from 16 residues. Germline V CDR1 and CDR2: ENHRY, SYGVKD. CDR3 protein: CAISGERGLSTDTQYF.

The V gene is TRBV19, the J gene TRBJ2-1; without DNA, the TCRdb call of TRBD1 cannot be checked. This CDR3 is built from 16 residues. Germline V gene sequence: CDR1 LNHDA, CDR2 SQIVND (reference sequence). CDR3 region: CASSPTGIGAYNEQFF. Looking up the rest from reference TRBV19 and TRBJ2-1 gives the full variable domain: DGGITQSPKYLFRKEGQNVTLSCEQNLNHDAMYWYRQDPGQGLRLIYYSQIVNDFQKGDIAEGYSVSREKKESFPLTVTSAQKNPTAFYLCASSPTGIGAYNEQFFGPGTRLTVL.

The V call is TRBV9, the J call TRBJ2-1; checking the TCRdb D call of TRBD1 is not possible without DNA. The germline V gene has CDR1 SGDLS and CDR2 YYNGEE. CDR3 size: 13 residues. This chain's CDR3 is CASSPRGGTEQFF.

The V and J genes are TRBV6-5 and TRBJ2-1. Germline V gives CDR1 MNHEY, CDR2 SVGAGI. CDR3 size: 11 residues. CDR3: CASSYGGGQFF.

The rearrangement uses TRBV12-3 or TRBV12-4 and TRBJ2-4; TCRdb names TRBD1, which stays unverified in the absence of DNA. The CDR3 sequence is 12 residues long. The CDR3 sequence is CASTRAGDIQYF.

V is TRBV29-1 and J is TRBJ1-2; TCRdb calls TRBD1, which cannot be checked without DNA. CDR1 is SQVTM and CDR2 is ANQGSEA in the germline V gene. The CDR3 covers 15 residues. The CDR3 region is CSVEASGQGNYGYTF. Together with reference TRBV29-1 and TRBJ1-2, the CDR3 gives the full variable domain: SAVISQKPSRDICQRGTSLTIQCQVDSQVTMMFWYRQQPGQSLTLIATANQGSEATYESGFVIDKFPISRPNLTFSTLTVSNMSPEDSSIYLCSVEASGQGNYGYTFGSGTRLTVV.

This chain connects TRBV19 to TRBJ2-1; the TCRdb D gene call, TRBD2, has no DNA to confirm it. CDR3 length equals 16 residues. Germline V gene data show CDR1 as LNHDA and CDR2 as SQIVND (reference sequence). CDR3 sequence: CASSIASGIGYNEQFF.